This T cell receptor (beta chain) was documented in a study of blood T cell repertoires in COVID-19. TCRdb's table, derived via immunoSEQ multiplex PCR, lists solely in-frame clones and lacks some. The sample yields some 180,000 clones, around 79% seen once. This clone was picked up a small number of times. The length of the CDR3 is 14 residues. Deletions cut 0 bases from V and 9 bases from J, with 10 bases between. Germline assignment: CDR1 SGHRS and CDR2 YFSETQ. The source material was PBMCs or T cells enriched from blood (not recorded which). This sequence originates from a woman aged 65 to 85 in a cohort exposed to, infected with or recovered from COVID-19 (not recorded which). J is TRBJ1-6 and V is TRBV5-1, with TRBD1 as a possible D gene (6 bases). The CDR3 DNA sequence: TGCGCCAGCAGCTTGGACAGGGAGAGTTCACCCCTCCACTTT. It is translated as CASSLDRESSPLHF.